This entry lists 31 T cell receptor beta chains sequenced from one sample in a study of CD8+ T cells in alopecia areata. Following extraction, RNA underwent reverse transcription to cDNA, which served as the sequencing template. Data came from immunoSEQ multiplex PCR; TCRdb stores just in-frame clones and leaves some out. The sample records fewer than 200,000 clones, under 60% being singletons. Treatment defined: oral pan-JAK inhibitor, 5-10 mg twice daily. Specimen: CD8+ T cells sorted from blood, collected at week 24, from a patient treated with tofacitinib. These receptors were collected from a human donor with alopecia areata.

The gene calls are TRBV4-1 and TRBJ2-3, with D tentatively TRBD1 (6 bases). The germline gives CDR1 MGHRA, CDR2 YSYEKL. The CDR3 covers 14 residues. Trimming pared 7 bases from V and 6 bases from J, leaving 17 bases between. In DNA form, the CDR3 reads TGCGCCAGCACCGTGGGGGCCTCACCCGATACGCAGTATTTT. This translates into CASTVGASPDTQYF.

This rearrangement joins TRBV29-1 to TRBJ2-1, with a tentative D call TRBD1 (6 bases). Trimming stripped 6 bases from V and 4 bases from J, with 19 bases between. This CDR3 contains 15 residues. In germline, CDR1 is SQVTM, CDR2 ANQGSEA. The DNA for the CDR3 is TGCAGCGTCCCAAAAGTCCCAGGGGAGTACAATGAGCAGTTCTTC. This codes for CSVPKVPGEYNEQFF.

This clone was seen more than once but under ten times. DNA of the CDR3: TGCGCCAGCAGCTCTCTTGAGCGGGGCCGGGAGACCCAGTACTTC. Its protein product is CASSSLERGRETQYF. The gene calls are TRBV5-1 and TRBJ2-5, with 7 bases aligning to TRBD2. The V segment lost 3 bases and the J segment 5 bases; nucleotides outside the gene matches: 10. The CDR3 totals 15 residues. Germline V gene lookup returns CDR1 SGHRS and CDR2 YFSETQ.

This chain uses TRBV29-1 with TRBJ1-1; 9 nucleotides agree with TRBD1. Trimming removed 6 bases from V and 3 bases from J; junction bases left unmatched: 2. The CDR3 loop spans 12 amino acids. Germline lookup yields CDR1 SQVTM and CDR2 ANQGSEA. In DNA, the CDR3 is TGCAGCGTAAGGACAGGGGACACTGAAGCTTTCTTT. Translation: CSVRTGDTEAFF. Full variable domain (missing parts from reference TRBV29-1 and TRBJ1-1): SAVISQKPSRDICQRGTSLTIQCQVDSQVTMMFWYRQQPGQSLTLIATANQGSEATYESGFVIDKFPISRPNLTFSTLTVSNMSPEDSSIYLCSVRTGDTEAFFGQGTRLTVV.

V gene TRBV25-1 combines with J gene TRBJ2-2, with D possibly TRBD2 on 6 matching bases. This CDR3 has 15 amino acids. CDR1 MGHDK and CDR2 SYGVNS come from the germline V gene. V was clipped by 4 bases and J by 6 bases, with 15 bases between them. Here the CDR3 reads CASSGPGGVPGELFF. The CDR3 DNA is TGTGCCAGCAGTGGCCCCGGGGGTGTCCCCGGGGAGCTGTTTTTT.

This clone was seen more than once but under ten times. The chain employs TRBV19 and TRBJ2-7; 7 bases map to TRBD1. With 3 bases clipped from V and 0 bases from J, the junction kept 5 bases outside the gene matches. The CDR3 has 15 residues. CDR1 and CDR2 (germline): LNHDA, SQIVND (reference sequence). Here the CDR3 reads CASSMTGPSSYEQYF. The CDR3 DNA follows: TGTGCCAGTAGTATGACAGGGCCAAGCTCCTACGAGCAGTACTTC.

The chain is built from TRBV19 and TRBJ1-1, with D hard to call. The CDR3 is 11 residues long. V was trimmed by 4 bases and J by 9 bases, leaving 9 bases between them. Germline values: CDR1 LNHDA, CDR2 SQIVND (reference sequence). The CDR3 region is CASSNSRKAFF. CDR3 DNA sequence: TGTGCCAGTAGTAACAGTCGTAAAGCTTTCTTT.

This chain joins TRBV5-6 and TRBJ2-7; perhaps TRBD1 as D (6 bases). CDR3 length equals 16 residues. CDR1 and CDR2 (germline): SGHDT, YYEEEE. Deletions cut 2 bases from V and 3 bases from J, with 18 bases between. CDR3: CASSFPQGSKGYEQYF. In DNA form, the CDR3 reads TGTGCCAGCAGCTTCCCACAGGGTTCGAAGGGCTACGAGCAGTACTTC.

The chain carries TRBV30 and TRBJ2-7; D is possibly TRBD2 (5 bases). Trimming removed 1 base from V and 3 bases from J, with 10 bases in between. This CDR3 is 13 amino acids long. CDR1 and CDR2 (germline): GTSNPN, SVGIG (reference sequence). The CDR3 nucleotides are TGTGCCTGGAGTGGACTAACCCGCTACGAGCAGTACTTC. This codes for CAWSGLTRYEQYF.

A single count supports this clone. The sample has other DNA sequences that encode this CDR3 too. This chain uses TRBV4-1 with TRBJ1-2; D not certain. With 0 bases removed from V and 7 bases from J, the gap between germline ends came to 6 bases. This CDR3 comprises 12 residues. The germline V gene has CDR1 MGHRA and CDR2 YSYEKL. CDR3 nucleotides: TGCGCCAGCAGCCAAGAAGGAGGTGGCTACACCTTC. Residues: CASSQEGGGYTF.

This clone was counted a few times. J is TRBJ2-1 and V is TRBV12-5; perhaps D is TRBD1 or TRBD2 (6 bases each). The CDR3 loop spans 15 amino acids. V was clipped by 7 bases and J by 5 bases, with 18 bases between them. Germline V lookup: CDR1 LGHNT, CDR2 FRNRAP. Here the CDR3 DNA reads TGTGCTAGTGTTGGGGGGCAGAAGGTGGACAATGAGCAGTTCTTC. Protein sequence: CASVGGQKVDNEQFF.

The rearrangement joins TRBV4-2 to TRBJ2-3; 14 positions agree with TRBD2. This CDR3 is built from 19 residues. The germline V gene has CDR1 LGHNA and CDR2 YNFKEQ. J gave up 0 bases and V 4 bases, and 9 bases lay outside the gene matches. For the CDR3, the DNA is TGTGCCAGCAGCCCGGGACTAGCGGGGGACCTGATTAGCACAGATACGCAGTATTTT. It encodes CASSPGLAGDLISTDTQYF.

The chain uses TRBV14 and TRBJ2-1, with D hard to call. Germline V gene sequence: CDR1 SGHDN, CDR2 FVKESK. Trimming shortened V by 3 bases and J by 0 bases, and 6 bases separated the two germline ends. This CDR3 region has 14 residues. DNA for the CDR3: TGTGCCAGCAGCCAGGACCCCTCCTACAATGAGCAGTTCTTC. Its protein product is CASSQDPSYNEQFF.

The sample holds one count of this clone. This chain joins TRBV6-5 and TRBJ1-1; 7 bases map to TRBD1. This CDR3 contains 12 residues. Trimming at V came to 2 bases and at J to 7 bases, leaving 1 base not matched to a gene. CDR1 is MNHEY and CDR2 is SVGAGI in the germline V gene. DNA of the CDR3: TGTGCCAGCAGTTACAGACAGGGTGAAGCTTTCTTT. Protein: CASSYRQGEAFF.

A remark on this clone: Within the sample, other DNA sequences also encode this same CDR3. V is TRBV29-1 and J is TRBJ2-2; TRBD1 aligns across 7 bases. The CDR3 has 15 amino acids. The germline gives CDR1 SQVTM, CDR2 ANQGSEA. V was pared by 0 bases and J by 0 bases, with 1 base of the junction left unmatched. CDR3 nucleotide sequence: TGCAGCGTTGAAGACGGGACAGCGAACACCGGGGAGCTGTTTTTT. It specifies CSVEDGTANTGELFF.

The genes are TRBV30 and TRBJ1-1, with D unresolved. Trimming took off 0 bases at V and 4 bases at J, with 9 bases between the two ends. The germline CDR1 and CDR2 sequences are GTSNPN and SVGIG (reference sequence). CDR3 length: 13 amino acids. CDR3 in DNA: TGTGCCTGGAGTGTTGCATTGGGCACTGAAGCTTTCTTT. Protein sequence: CAWSVALGTEAFF.

The chain is built from TRBV27 and TRBJ2-2, with D maybe TRBD1 (5 bases). The CDR3 is made up of 13 amino acids. The V gene's germline CDR1 is MNHEY and CDR2 SMNVEV (reference sequence). Between the trimmed V and J ends, which lost 3 bases and 7 bases, there was a span of 9 bases. DNA of the CDR3: TGTGCCAGCAGTTTGCGACAGTACGGGGAGCTGTTTTTT. Residues: CASSLRQYGELFF.

The CDR3 loop reads CASSHGTGRETQYF. The CDR3 DNA is TGTGCCAGCAGCCACGGGACAGGGAGGGAGACCCAGTACTTC. This chain links TRBV13 with TRBJ2-5; 9 bases line up with TRBD1. CDR3 size: 14 residues. J was trimmed by 5 bases and V by 5 bases; bases with no gene match: 6. Germline CDR1 is PRHDT and CDR2 is FYEKMQ (reference sequence).

This chain joins TRBV27 and TRBJ1-4; D remains unclear. There are 15 residues in the CDR3. Per germline, CDR1 MNHEY and CDR2 SMNVEV (reference sequence). V was clipped by 7 bases and J by 6 bases, with 18 bases between them. The CDR3 DNA sequence: TGTGCCAGCAAGCCCTCTTTCGGAAAGGATGAAAAACTGTTTTTT. This sequence encodes CASKPSFGKDEKLFF.

The rearrangement uses TRBV29-1 and TRBJ1-3; D is undetermined. Per the germline V gene, CDR1 is SQVTM and CDR2 is ANQGSEA. The length of the CDR3 is 15 residues. Trimming took 3 bases from V and 0 from J, leaving 12 bases between them. Here the CDR3 reads CSVDEDGSSGNTIYF. Written as DNA, the CDR3 is TGCAGCGTTGATGAGGACGGGAGCTCTGGAAACACCATATATTTT.

This chain links TRBV30 with TRBJ1-1; D not resolved. Trimming pared 0 bases from V and 3 bases from J, leaving 14 bases between. The CDR3 has 15 residues. The germline CDR1 and CDR2 sequences are GTSNPN and SVGIG (reference sequence). CDR3 loop: CAWSVSSGPYTEAFF. For the CDR3, the DNA is TGTGCCTGGAGTGTTTCCAGCGGACCATACACTGAAGCTTTCTTT.

Concerning this clone itself: Germline is not matched at one junction end, which may reflect a read error. This rearrangement joins TRBV25-1 to TRBJ1-6; possible D gene TRBD1, 5 bases. Looked up from germline, CDR1 is MGHDK and CDR2 is SYGVNS. The CDR3 runs 13 residues. CDR3 loop: CASSEGESAGRNF. CDR3 nucleotides: TGTGCCAGCAGTGAAGGAGAGTCGGCAGGGAGGAACTTT.

The gene calls are TRBV7-9 and TRBJ2-7, with TRBD1 identical over 7 bases. Germline-derived CDR1 and CDR2 are SEHNR and FQNEAQ (reference sequence). This CDR3 contains 13 residues. The junction had 5 bases not matched to a gene; V was cut back by 7 bases and J by 2 bases. The CDR3 coding sequence is TGTGCCAGCACCGGGACAGTAACCTACGAGCAGTACTTC. Residues: CASTGTVTYEQYF.

The chain uses TRBV2 and TRBJ2-7; D not resolved. The CDR3 totals 16 residues. V was clipped by 2 bases and J by 2 bases, with 16 bases between them. Germline V gene lookup returns CDR1 SNHLY and CDR2 FYNNEI. For the CDR3, the DNA is TGTGCCAGCAGTGAATTCCGGCATAGATTTACCTACGAGCAGTACTTC. Its protein product is CASSEFRHRFTYEQYF.

The J gene is TRBJ2-5, the V gene TRBV29-1, with unresolved D. Between the trimmed V and J ends, which lost 3 bases and 3 bases, there was a span of 11 bases. Germline V lookup: CDR1 SQVTM, CDR2 ANQGSEA. The CDR3 totals 13 residues. CDR3 coding DNA: TGCAGCGTTGAGCAGCGTAACAAAGAGACCCAGTACTTC. It specifies CSVEQRNKETQYF.

Remarks on this clone: Germline is not matched at one junction end, which may reflect a read error. The sample has other DNA sequences that encode this CDR3 too. The J gene is TRBJ1-2, the V gene TRBV29-1, with D perhaps TRBD1 (5 bases). Per the germline V gene, CDR1 is SQVTM and CDR2 is ANQGSEA. This CDR3 has 11 amino acids. CDR3 protein: CSVEEGIGYTF. The CDR3 DNA sequence: TGCAGCGTGGAAGAGGGGATTGGCTACACCTTC.

The CDR3 protein is CASRRGAESYEQYF. The CDR3 nucleotides are TGCGCCAGCCGACGGGGGGCGGAATCCTACGAGCAGTACTTC. This chain links TRBV23-1 with TRBJ2-7; a possible D gene is TRBD2 (7 bases). TRBV23-1 is an ORF, and what it does is uncertain. The CDR3 spans 14 residues. V was pared by 8 bases and J by 1 base, with 15 bases between.

This sequence joins TRBV6-5 and TRBJ2-1; the match to TRBD2 covers 7 bases. CDR1 and CDR2 (germline): MNHEY, SVGAGI. The V gene end was trimmed by 6 bases and the J gene end by 15 bases; junction bases not matched to a gene: 8. The CDR3 sequence is 11 residues long. CDR3 in amino acids: CASSRGGGLFF. The CDR3 DNA is TGTGCCAGCAGCCGCGGCGGGGGTCTGTTCTTC.

This rearrangement joins TRBV9 to TRBJ2-3; D is perhaps TRBD1 or TRBD2 (6 bases each). Trimming removed 4 bases at V and 6 bases at J, with 21 bases between. This CDR3 is 16 amino acids long. Germline V gene data show CDR1 as SGDLS and CDR2 as YYNGEE. CDR3 DNA: TGTGCCAGCAGCCGTGAGGGGGGCCAGGCGTTTGATACGCAGTATTTT. Translating gives CASSREGGQAFDTQYF. Filled out from reference TRBV9 and TRBJ2-3, the complete variable domain reads DSGVTQTPKHLITATGQRVTLRCSPRSGDLSVYWYQQSLDQGLQFLIQYYNGEERAKGNILERFSAQQFPDLHSELNLSSLELGDSALYFCASSREGGQAFDTQYFGPGTRLTVL.

This clone was recorded a few times. The CDR3 region has the DNA TGTGCCAGCAGCAAAGTGGAGGAGGACAGGGGAGTCCACGAGCAGTACTTC. It translates to CASSKVEEDRGVHEQYF. This chain uses TRBV21-1 with TRBJ2-7; the DNA was not used to check the table's D call, TRBD1. TRBV21-1 is termed a pseudogene. The CDR3 loop spans 17 amino acids.

This clone was counted a few times. The V and J genes are TRBV13 and TRBJ2-7; 12 bases are shared with TRBD2. The CDR3 is 17 amino acids. The germline CDR1 and CDR2 sequences are PRHDT and FYEKMQ (reference sequence). After removal of 4 bases from V and 2 bases from J, the junction contained 9 bases not matched to a gene. CDR3 sequence: CASSSKLAGGPTYEQYF. CDR3 DNA sequence: TGTGCCAGCAGCTCCAAACTAGCGGGGGGACCAACCTACGAGCAGTACTTC. The variable domain in full, completed from reference TRBV13 and TRBJ2-7, reads AAGVIQSPRHLIKEKRETATLKCYPIPRHDTVYWYQQGPGQDPQFLISFYEKMQSDKGSIPDRFSAQQFSDYHSELNMSSLELGDSALYFCASSSKLAGGPTYEQYFGPGTRLTVT.